Here is one T cell receptor (beta chain) with its context. Its specificity is unknown. TCRdb's table, derived via immunoSEQ multiplex PCR, lists solely in-frame clones and lacks some. The sample has about 26,000 clones, about three quarters seen once; the top ten hold 13% to 15%. This specimen comes from a study of OX40 agonist ivuxolimab in advanced cancers. In the study overall: Patients' therapy was ivuxolimab, an antibody that acts as an agonist of OX40 (CD134). Administration of intravenous ivuxolimab to patients occurred every 2 weeks at 0.01 to 10 mg/kg. Three individuals attained partial responses, comprising one hepatocellular carcinoma case and two cutaneous melanoma cases.

General observations from the study: Both CD4+ and CD8+ T cell populations in blood had undergone clonal expansion by week 6 at 0.1 to 3.0 mg/kg.

J gave up 3 bases and V 2 bases, and 4 bases lay outside the gene matches. The germline gives CDR1 SGHNT, CDR2 YYREEE (reference sequence). The CDR3 sequence is 15 residues long. Sequencing was performed on CD4+ or CD8+ T cells sorted from blood, taken in a trial of the OX40 agonist ivuxolimab. The chain couples TRBV5-4 to TRBJ2-3; TRBD2 matches 9 bases. The clonotype was recovered from an adult with an advanced solid tumor such as melanoma, head and neck, liver or kidney cancer. The CDR3 region has the DNA TGTGCCAGCAGCTTCGGCGGGGGGGGGACAGATACGCAGTATTTT. Translated, it gives CASSFGGGGTDTQYF.